A single sample is the source of the 28 T cell receptor beta chains below, sequenced in a study of a mutant IDH1 vaccine in newly diagnosed glioma. Time point indicated: week 5, during vaccination. Each dose of the vaccine consisted of 300 ug of mutant IDH1 20-mer peptide, with topical imiquimod. The assay was immunoSEQ multiplex PCR, and TCRdb's table has in-frame clones only and misses some. The data hold 50,000 to 60,000 clones, with more than 70% observed a single time. These receptors have no identified antigens. The sequences come from PBMCs, collected from a glioma patient whose treatment included an IDH1 peptide vaccine. The receptor set was obtained from a man aged 50-59 years with glioma.

The V and J genes are TRBV14 and TRBJ1-6; tentatively, D is TRBD1 (6 bases). This CDR3 region has 15 residues. CDR1 is SGHDN and CDR2 is FVKESK in the germline V gene. V was shortened by 4 bases and J by 8 bases, with 15 bases between the two germline ends. CDR3 sequence reads: CASSRMRGHDSPLHF. In DNA form, the CDR3 reads TGTGCCAGCAGCCGAATGCGGGGGCACGATTCACCCCTCCACTTT. Variable domain in full (rest from reference TRBV14 and TRBJ1-6): EAGVTQFPSHSVIEKGQTVTLRCDPISGHDNLYWYRRVMGKEIKFLLHFVKESKQDESGMPNNRFLAERTGGTYSTLKVQPAELEDSGVYFCASSRMRGHDSPLHFGNGTRLTVT.

This sequence joins TRBV5-1 and TRBJ2-7, with D possibly TRBD2 on 5 matching bases. The CDR3 is 15 residues long. Germline CDR1 SGHRS, CDR2 YFSETQ. The V end lost 0 bases, the J end lost 0 bases, and 10 bases lay between the germline ends. The DNA of the CDR3 is TGCGCCAGCAGCTTGGCACCGGGGTTCTCCTACGAGCAGTACTTC. As protein: CASSLAPGFSYEQYF.

The genes are TRBV4-1 and TRBJ1-3; 7 bases are a match to TRBD1. CDR1 is MGHRA and CDR2 is YSYEKL in the germline V gene. V was pared by 0 bases and J by 8 bases, with 4 bases of the junction left unmatched. This CDR3 is 14 amino acids long. The CDR3 loop reads CASSQESRGDTIYF. DNA for the CDR3: TGCGCCAGCAGCCAAGAATCCAGGGGGGACACCATATATTTT.

The chain links TRBV15 to TRBJ1-2; a weak D match, TRBD1 (5 bases). V was cut by 3 bases and J by 4 bases, with 9 bases left in between. The CDR3 length is 13 residues. Germline loops: CDR1 LNHNV, CDR2 YYDKDF (reference sequence). CDR3 sequence reads: CATSSGGGYGYTF. The CDR3 coding sequence is TGTGCCACCAGCAGTGGGGGTGGCTATGGCTACACCTTC.

The chain combines TRBV7-9 with TRBJ2-5; D tentatively fits TRBD1 or TRBD2 (6 bases each). CDR1 and CDR2 from the germline V gene are SEHNR and FQNEAQ (reference sequence). The CDR3 is made up of 16 amino acids. V was trimmed by 5 bases and J by 4 bases, leaving 20 bases between them. CDR3: CASSKGGIGGTETQYF. The DNA of the CDR3 is TGTGCCAGCAGCAAAGGGGGGATCGGTGGGACAGAGACCCAGTACTTC. The full variable domain, with the rest looked up from reference TRBV7-9 and TRBJ2-5, is DTGVSQNPRHKITKRGQNVTFRCDPISEHNRLYWYRQTLGQGPEFLTYFQNEAQLEKSRLLSDRFSAERPKGSFSTLEIQRTEQGDSAMYLCASSKGGIGGTETQYFGPGTRLLVL.

This sequence joins TRBV10-3 and TRBJ1-6; D is perhaps TRBD1 (6 bases). V was trimmed by 2 bases and J by 9 bases, leaving 14 bases between them. Germline CDR1 and CDR2: ENHRY and SYGVKD. This CDR3 has 15 residues. As DNA, the CDR3 is TGTGCCATCAGTGAGCACGAGACAGGCGGTTCACCCCTCCACTTT. Residues: CAISEHETGGSPLHF.

The chain joins TRBV27 to TRBJ2-7; D is unclear. Germline V CDR1 and CDR2: MNHEY, SMNVEV (reference sequence). The CDR3 is made up of 16 amino acids. V gave up 2 bases and J gave up 5 bases, with 19 bases separating them. The CDR3 nucleotides are TGTGCCAGCAGTTTAAGTGACTTCCCCCTACCGGACGAGCAGTACTTC. This translates into CASSLSDFPLPDEQYF.

The chain joins TRBV7-6 to TRBJ1-1, with D unclear. V was clipped by 1 base and J by 1 base, with 7 bases between them. Germline V gene sequence: CDR1 SGHVS, CDR2 FNYEAQ. The CDR3 sequence is 14 residues long. CDR3 nucleotide sequence: TGTGCCAGCAGCTTAGTAGGGCAGAACACTGAAGCTTTCTTT. Encoded protein: CASSLVGQNTEAFF.

There are a few counts of this clone. J is TRBJ1-1 and V is TRBV19; weak D call: TRBD1 (5 bases). Trimming took 7 bases from V and 0 from J, leaving 12 bases between them. The germline V gene encodes CDR1 LNHDA and CDR2 SQIVND (reference sequence). CDR3 size: 14 residues. CDR3 DNA sequence: TGTGCCAGTACCCTCGGAGGGGTGAACACTGAAGCTTTCTTT. The encoded protein is CASTLGGVNTEAFF. The entire variable domain, with the rest obtained from reference TRBV19 and TRBJ1-1, is as follows: DGGITQSPKYLFRKEGQNVTLSCEQNLNHDAMYWYRQDPGQGLRLIYYSQIVNDFQKGDIAEGYSVSREKKESFPLTVTSAQKNPTAFYLCASTLGGVNTEAFFGQGTRLTVV.

The chain recombines TRBV14 with TRBJ2-3; D could derive from TRBD1 or TRBD2 (5 bases each). V was clipped by 5 bases and J by 9 bases, with 12 bases between them. CDR1 SGHDN and CDR2 FVKESK come from the germline V gene. The CDR3 is 12 amino acids. CDR3 region: CASSVGPLTQYF. The CDR3 DNA follows: TGTGCCAGCAGCGTGGGACCATTGACGCAGTATTTT. Combining the CDR3 with reference TRBV14 and TRBJ2-3 gives the whole variable domain EAGVTQFPSHSVIEKGQTVTLRCDPISGHDNLYWYRRVMGKEIKFLLHFVKESKQDESGMPNNRFLAERTGGTYSTLKVQPAELEDSGVYFCASSVGPLTQYFGPGTRLTVL.

The chain carries TRBV7-9 and TRBJ1-1; 9 bases are a match to TRBD1. The V and J ends lost 5 bases and 5 bases, in that order; junction bases with no gene match: 9. Germline CDR1 reads SEHNR; CDR2 reads FQNEAQ (reference sequence). CDR3 length: 15 residues. CDR3 residues: CASSPYRDRDTEAFF. As DNA, the CDR3 is TGTGCCAGCAGCCCATACCGGGACAGGGATACTGAAGCTTTCTTT.

The V and J genes are TRBV28 and TRBJ1-1; D perhaps matches TRBD1 (6 bases). This CDR3 region has 16 residues. The germline CDR1 and CDR2 sequences are MDHEN and SYDVKM. V lost 4 bases and J lost 1, with 16 bases in between. CDR3 in amino acids: CASSSGGRGSNTEAFF. DNA for the CDR3: TGTGCCAGCAGTTCGGGGGGGCGGGGGTCGAACACTGAAGCTTTCTTT.

The chain joins TRBV6-1 to TRBJ1-1; 7 nucleotides agree with TRBD1. The CDR3 length is 14 residues. Germline trimming cut 9 bases from V and 2 bases from J; bases unmatched to any gene: 9. Germline CDR1 reads MNHNS; CDR2 reads SASEGT. The CDR3: CASKPGQINTEAFF. The CDR3 DNA follows: TGTGCCAGTAAGCCGGGACAGATTAACACTGAAGCTTTCTTT.

This chain connects TRBV29-1 to TRBJ2-1, with no clear D. This CDR3 contains 11 residues. Between the trimmed V and J ends, which lost 7 bases and 7 bases, there was a span of 11 bases. Germline V gives CDR1 SQVTM, CDR2 ANQGSEA. CDR3: CSAQTGNEQFF. The CDR3 DNA follows: TGCAGCGCTCAAACCGGAAATGAGCAGTTCTTC.

V gene TRBV6-5 combines with J gene TRBJ1-2; maybe TRBD1 (6 bases). Germline V gene lookup returns CDR1 MNHEY and CDR2 SVGAGI. Trimming took 1 base from V and 6 from J, leaving 12 bases between them. The CDR3 runs to 14 residues. CDR3 sequence: CASSYYRGKDGYTF. The DNA for the CDR3 is TGTGCCAGCAGTTACTATAGGGGGAAGGATGGCTACACCTTC.

The chain employs TRBV9 and TRBJ2-7; TRBD1 aligns across 7 bases. V lost 1 base to trimming and J lost 1 base; unmatched junction nucleotides: 2. The CDR3 has 14 residues. Per the germline V gene, CDR1 is SGDLS and CDR2 is YYNGEE. CDR3 in amino acids: CASSVRQGSYEQYF. CDR3 in DNA: TGTGCCAGCAGCGTAAGACAGGGATCCTACGAGCAGTACTTC.

This clone was counted only a few times. The CDR3 nucleotides read TGTGCCAGCAGTTTGACAGGCTCATTTTCCTACGAGCAGTACTTC. Residues: CASSLTGSFSYEQYF. V usage is TRBV27 and J usage is TRBJ2-7, with D perhaps matching TRBD1 (6 bases). This CDR3 is built from 15 residues. The germline V gene has CDR1 MNHEY and CDR2 SMNVEV (reference sequence). With 3 bases removed from V and 1 base from J, the gap between germline ends came to 13 bases.

The V call is TRBV11-1, the J call TRBJ1-1; D call uncertain. Germline CDR1 is SGHAT and CDR2 is FQDESV (reference sequence). This CDR3 spans 16 amino acids. V lost 1 base and J 2 bases, leaving 14 bases between the germline ends. DNA for the CDR3: TGTGCCAGCAGCTTAGAGGCGCGAGCCATAAACACTGAAGCTTTCTTT. Amino acids: CASSLEARAINTEAFF. The whole variable domain, filled in from reference TRBV11-1 and TRBJ1-1, reads EAEVAQSPRYKITEKSQAVAFWCDPISGHATLYWYRQILGQGPELLVQFQDESVVDDSQLPKDRFSAERLKGVDSTLKIQPAELGDSAMYLCASSLEARAINTEAFFGQGTRLTVV.

This chain links TRBV9 with TRBJ1-5, with D perhaps TRBD1 (5 bases). This CDR3 contains 15 residues. Trimming removed 4 bases from V and 0 bases from J, with 11 bases in between. From germline, CDR1 is SGDLS and CDR2 YYNGEE. The CDR3 sequence is CASSTNGGSNQPQHF. The CDR3, as DNA: TGTGCCAGCAGCACTAATGGGGGTAGCAATCAGCCCCAGCATTTT.

The V call is TRBV27, the J call TRBJ1-2; tentative D call: TRBD1 (6 bases). Trimming removed 6 bases from V and 0 bases from J, with 11 bases in between. Looked up from germline, CDR1 is MNHEY and CDR2 is SMNVEV (reference sequence). The length of the CDR3 is 14 residues. CDR3 nucleotide sequence: TGTGCCAGCAGGGGAGACAGGACTAACTATGGCTACACCTTC. It is translated as CASRGDRTNYGYTF.

The chain couples TRBV13 to TRBJ1-1; D unclear. V dropped 3 bases and J dropped 3 bases, with 11 bases sitting between them. This CDR3 is 14 amino acids long. The germline CDR1 and CDR2 sequences are PRHDT and FYEKMQ (reference sequence). The CDR3 sequence: CASSLRTVYTEAFF. CDR3 DNA: TGTGCCAGCAGCTTGCGGACCGTGTACACTGAAGCTTTCTTT.

The J gene is TRBJ2-2, the V gene TRBV6-4; TRBD2 matches 7 bases. Germline V CDR1 and CDR2: MRHNA, SNTAGT. There are 16 residues in the CDR3. V lost 6 bases to trimming and J lost 0 bases; unmatched junction nucleotides: 7. The CDR3 DNA sequence: TGTGCCAGCAGCGTTTTTGGGGGGGCGAACACCGGGGAGCTGTTTTTT. It codes for CASSVFGGANTGELFF.

The chain is built from TRBV19 and TRBJ1-2, with unresolved D. CDR1 is LNHDA and CDR2 is SQIVND in the germline V gene (reference sequence). This CDR3 comprises 13 residues. Between the trimmed V and J ends, which lost 5 bases and 6 bases, there was a span of 13 bases. In DNA form, the CDR3 reads TGTGCCAGTAGTCAGACAAGGATGAATGGCTACACCTTC. The encoded protein is CASSQTRMNGYTF. The full variable domain, its missing parts supplied by reference TRBV19 and TRBJ1-2, is DGGITQSPKYLFRKEGQNVTLSCEQNLNHDAMYWYRQDPGQGLRLIYYSQIVNDFQKGDIAEGYSVSREKKESFPLTVTSAQKNPTAFYLCASSQTRMNGYTFGSGTRLTVV.

This clone was detected only once. The chain has TRBV5-1 and TRBJ1-4, with 8 bases that match TRBD1. CDR1 SGHRS and CDR2 YFSETQ come from the germline V gene. The CDR3 contains 17 residues. The junction had 8 bases not matched to a gene; V was cut back by 0 bases and J by 4 bases. CDR3 sequence (DNA): TGCGCCAGCAGCTTGGAAGGGGCCGGGACAGGTAATGAAAAACTGTTTTTT. It specifies CASSLEGAGTGNEKLFF.

This clone was picked up one time. V usage is TRBV5-1 and J usage is TRBJ2-5; D may be TRBD1 or TRBD2 (5 bases each). V gave up 6 bases and J gave up 4 bases, with 13 bases separating them. This CDR3 region has 13 residues. Germline CDR1 is SGHRS and CDR2 is YFSETQ. The CDR3 loop reads CASNPGTSETQYF. CDR3 in DNA: TGCGCCAGCAACCCGGGGACGTCAGAGACCCAGTACTTC.

This chain joins TRBV4-2 and TRBJ2-5; either TRBD1 or TRBD2 may fit D (6 bases each). V was pared by 4 bases and J by 9 bases, with 21 bases between. The CDR3 runs 15 residues. Per germline, CDR1 LGHNA and CDR2 YNFKEQ. The CDR3 DNA follows: TGTGCCAGCAGCCCTATCCGACAGGCCCCGGGGGCCCAGTACTTC. It codes for CASSPIRQAPGAQYF.

For the CDR3, the DNA is TGCGCCAGCAGCTTGGGGGGAGAGGGCTACGCTGAAGCTTTCTTT. Amino acids: CASSLGGEGYAEAFF. The chain couples TRBV5-1 to TRBJ1-1; D is uncertain. This CDR3 region has 15 residues. The V gene lost 0 bases and the J gene lost 6 bases, with 15 bases spanning the gap. The germline CDR1 and CDR2 sequences are SGHRS and YFSETQ.

This clone appeared a few times. V and J are TRBV4-1 and TRBJ1-1; D is unresolved. The CDR3 has 14 residues. With 2 bases removed from V and 4 bases from J, the gap between germline ends came to 11 bases. Germline CDR1 and CDR2: MGHRA and YSYEKL. CDR3 sequence: CASSQRAKATEAFF. As DNA, the CDR3 is TGCGCCAGCAGCCAACGTGCTAAAGCCACTGAAGCTTTCTTT.